One and the same sample provided the 5 T cell receptor beta chains below, sequenced in a study of control samples from healthy donors and cancer patients. Produced via immunoSEQ multiplex PCR; TCRdb's table is partial and in-frame only. The sample carries over 75,000 clones, 90% to 95% recorded once. The material sequenced was blood. The origin of the receptors is a man in his thirties or forties in good health.

J is TRBJ1-2 and V is TRBV5-1, with 9 positions matching TRBD1. Trimming took 3 bases from V and 3 from J; bases not matched to a gene: 12. Germline values: CDR1 SGHRS, CDR2 YFSETQ. There are 17 residues in the CDR3. This chain's CDR3 is CASSWTWGQGSDYGYTF. CDR3 DNA: TGCGCCAGCAGCTGGACGTGGGGACAGGGATCGGACTATGGCTACACCTTC.

The V gene is TRBV9, the J gene TRBJ1-3; 7 bases fit TRBD1. J lost 3 bases, V lost 0 bases, and 3 bases had no gene match. In germline, CDR1 is SGDLS, CDR2 YYNGEE. The CDR3 contains 15 residues. CDR3 loop: CASSVERGLGNTIYF. In nucleotides, the CDR3 is TGTGCCAGCAGCGTAGAGAGGGGGCTTGGAAACACCATATATTTT.

This chain connects TRBV19 to TRBJ2-5; D ambiguous. CDR1 and CDR2 (germline): LNHDA, SQIVND (reference sequence). The CDR3 has 13 residues. V was clipped by 4 bases and J by 5 bases, with 11 bases between them. CDR3 sequence: CASSNRNTETQYF. As DNA, the CDR3 is TGTGCCAGTAGTAACAGAAACACGGAGACCCAGTACTTC.

A word on this clone: Compared with germline, one end of the junction differs, possibly owing to a read error. The chain couples TRBV4-2 to TRBJ2-7, with 8 positions matching TRBD2. The CDR3 has 18 residues. In germline, CDR1 is LGHNA, CDR2 YNFKEQ. CDR3 coding DNA: TGTGCCAGCAGCCCGAACCTCAATAGCGGGGCACTTCCCTACGAGCAATACTTC. Residues: CASSPNLNSGALPYEQYF.

This chain uses TRBV7-2 with TRBJ1-2; D call uncertain. Per germline, CDR1 SGHTA and CDR2 FQGNSA. V lost 4 bases to trimming and J lost 5 bases, with 8 bases between them. CDR3 length: 12 residues. The CDR3 is CASSSEPYGYTF. As DNA, the CDR3 is TGTGCCAGCAGCTCCGAACCATATGGCTACACCTTC.